Shown below are 32 T cell receptor beta chains from a single sample sequenced in a study of PD-L1 blockade in urothelial cancer. TCRdb's table, derived via immunoSEQ multiplex PCR, lists solely in-frame clones and lacks some. Of tens of thousands of clones in the sample, about 85% were seen once. The specimen comprised PBMCs, sampled around atezolizumab (anti-PD-L1) treatment. The source of these receptors is an older woman with urothelial cancer.

The chain couples TRBV28 to TRBJ2-7, with 11 bases identical to TRBD2. There are 14 residues in the CDR3. The J segment lost 3 bases and the V segment lost 5 bases, leaving 3 bases of the junction unmatched. The germline gives CDR1 MDHEN, CDR2 SYDVKM. The CDR3 DNA sequence: TGTGCCAGCAGTGTGGGACTAGCGGTCTACGAGCAGTACTTC. Amino acid sequence: CASSVGLAVYEQYF.

The J gene is TRBJ1-1, the V gene TRBV20-1; D call uncertain. From germline, CDR1 is DFQATT and CDR2 SNEGSKA (reference sequence). Trimming removed 6 bases from V and 8 bases from J, with 13 bases in between. The CDR3 is made up of 11 amino acids. The CDR3 bases are TGCAGTGCCCCTCCGGTCCTAGAAGCTTTCTTT. It is translated as CSAPPVLEAFF.

In regard to this clone: This CDR3 is also generated by other DNA sequences in the sample. CDR3 nucleotide sequence: TGTGCCTGGAGGGGACTAGCGGGGGGCACAGATACGCAGTATTTT. Translation: CAWRGLAGGTDTQYF. The chain has TRBV30 and TRBJ2-3, with 14 nucleotides matching TRBD2. This CDR3 comprises 15 residues. The J segment lost 1 base and the V segment lost 3 bases, leaving 0 bases of the junction unmatched. Germline values: CDR1 GTSNPN, CDR2 SVGIG (reference sequence).

The chain carries TRBV7-8 and TRBJ2-4; the D gene is possibly TRBD1 (6 bases). The CDR3 is made up of 16 amino acids. CDR1 is SGHVS, CDR2 FQNEAQ, per germline. Deletions cut 1 base from V and 0 bases from J, with 10 bases between. DNA of the CDR3: TGTGCCAGCAGCTTAGGGCAGGGGTTAGCCAAAAACATTCAGTACTTC. Amino acids: CASSLGQGLAKNIQYF.

The chain joins TRBV7-3 to TRBJ2-1; 15 bases fit TRBD2. Per germline, CDR1 SGHTA and CDR2 FQGTGA. The CDR3 length is 17 residues. V dropped 5 bases and J dropped 4; count of bases not matched to a gene: 6. As DNA, the CDR3 is TGTGCCAGCAGCCGATCCGGGACTAGCGGGAGGTACAATGAGCAGTTCTTC. Translated, it gives CASSRSGTSGRYNEQFF.

The rearrangement links TRBV10-1 to TRBJ2-5; 10 bases are shared with TRBD1. Germline CDR1 is WNHNN and CDR2 is SYGVQD (reference sequence). The junction had 5 bases not matched to a gene; V was cut back by 3 bases and J by 4 bases. This CDR3 region has 15 residues. The chain's CDR3 is CASSDGTGVGETQYF. CDR3 in DNA: TGCGCCAGCAGTGACGGGACAGGGGTCGGAGAGACCCAGTACTTC.

This clone was counted between two and nine times. The chain employs TRBV2 and TRBJ2-1, with 10 bases fitting TRBD2. This CDR3 is built from 17 residues. Trimming removed 7 bases from V and 0 bases from J; junction bases left unmatched: 9. Germline lookup yields CDR1 SNHLY and CDR2 FYNNEI. In DNA, the CDR3 is TGTGCCAGCACACTAGCGGGGCATATCATCTCCTACAATGAGCAGTTCTTC. This sequence encodes CASTLAGHIISYNEQFF. The full variable domain, with the rest looked up from reference TRBV2 and TRBJ2-1, is EPEVTQTPSHQVTQMGQEVILRCVPISNHLYFYWYRQILGQKVEFLVSFYNNEISEKSEIFDDQFSVERPDGSNFTLKIRSTKLEDSAMYFCASTLAGHIISYNEQFFGPGTRLTVL.

The rearrangement uses TRBV5-1 and TRBJ1-1; a weak D match, TRBD1 (6 bases). V gave up 4 bases and J gave up 2 bases, with 9 bases separating them. This CDR3 spans 13 amino acids. Germline V gives CDR1 SGHRS, CDR2 YFSETQ. The CDR3 spells CASSPGQNTEAFF. The CDR3 DNA reads as TGCGCCAGCAGCCCGGGACAAAACACTGAAGCTTTCTTT. The full variable domain, its missing parts supplied by reference TRBV5-1 and TRBJ1-1, is KAGVTQTPRYLIKTRGQQVTLSCSPISGHRSVSWYQQTPGQGLQFLFEYFSETQRNKGNFPGRFSGRQFSNSRSEMNVSTLELGDSALYLCASSPGQNTEAFFGQGTRLTVV.

V gene TRBV7-9 combines with J gene TRBJ2-2; 8 bases map to TRBD1. There are 14 residues in the CDR3. Trimming took 4 bases from V and 9 from J; bases not matched to a gene: 7. CDR1 SEHNR and CDR2 FQNEAQ come from the germline V gene (reference sequence). For the CDR3, the DNA is TGTGCCAGCAGCTCGGACAGGGAGGTCAGGGAGCTGTTTTTT. This sequence encodes CASSSDREVRELFF.

V and J are TRBV9 and TRBJ2-3; unclear D gene. V lost 3 bases and J 8 bases, leaving 19 bases between the germline ends. There are 15 residues in the CDR3. Germline loops: CDR1 SGDLS, CDR2 YYNGEE. The DNA of the CDR3 is TGTGCCAGCAGCGACCCTAGACTTCCGTCCGGTACGCAGTATTTT. Translation gives CASSDPRLPSGTQYF.

V gene TRBV7-9 combines with J gene TRBJ2-5, with 8 bases that match TRBD2. Germline V gene lookup returns CDR1 SEHNR and CDR2 FQNEAQ (reference sequence). The CDR3 loop spans 17 amino acids. J was trimmed by 1 base and V by 1 base; bases with no gene match: 8. This chain's CDR3 is CASSLGTLADTQETQYF. CDR3 coding DNA: TGTGCCAGCAGCTTAGGAACACTAGCGGATACCCAAGAGACCCAGTACTTC. The whole variable domain, filled in from reference TRBV7-9 and TRBJ2-5, reads DTGVSQNPRHKITKRGQNVTFRCDPISEHNRLYWYRQTLGQGPEFLTYFQNEAQLEKSRLLSDRFSAERPKGSFSTLEIQRTEQGDSAMYLCASSLGTLADTQETQYFGPGTRLLVL.

This sequence joins TRBV29-1 and TRBJ2-1; 8 bases agree with TRBD2. This CDR3 is 14 amino acids long. The V gene's germline CDR1 is SQVTM and CDR2 ANQGSEA. V lost 4 bases to trimming and J lost 4 bases; unmatched junction nucleotides: 6. The CDR3, as DNA: TGCAGCGTTGGCGGGGGGCGGGGGTACAATGAGCAGTTCTTC. Its translation: CSVGGGRGYNEQFF.

This sequence joins TRBV10-1 and TRBJ1-5, with 10 nucleotides matching TRBD1. Germline V gene data show CDR1 as WNHNN and CDR2 as SYGVQD (reference sequence). Germline trimming cut 3 bases from V and 0 bases from J; bases unmatched to any gene: 8. The CDR3 extends over 18 amino acids. CDR3 residues: CASSDSGTGDYSNQPQHF. CDR3 sequence (DNA): TGCGCCAGCAGTGATTCCGGGACAGGGGATTATAGCAATCAGCCCCAGCATTTT.

The rearrangement joins TRBV6-6 to TRBJ1-2; a weak D match, TRBD1 (5 bases). CDR3 size: 15 residues. With 6 bases removed from V and 8 bases from J, the gap between germline ends came to 22 bases. Germline CDR1 is MNHNY and CDR2 is SVGAGI (reference sequence). CDR3 DNA sequence: TGTGCCAGCAGCCCAGCCGGCCAGGGACTCCTGGGCTACACCTTC. Translating it yields CASSPAGQGLLGYTF.

As regards this clone: One end of the junction varies from germline; a read error may be responsible. V gene TRBV5-4 combines with J gene TRBJ2-3; 7 nucleotides agree with TRBD1. Germline CDR1 is SGHNT and CDR2 is YYREEE (reference sequence). This CDR3 spans 16 amino acids. For the CDR3, the DNA is TGTGCCAGCAGCTTGTTGGCCAGCCCTGGGACAGCTACGCAGTATTTT. Its protein product is CASSLLASPGTATQYF.

This chain uses TRBV5-1 with TRBJ2-2; 12 bases align to TRBD1. J lost 4 bases, V lost 4 bases, and 5 bases had no gene match. CDR1 and CDR2 from the germline V gene are SGHRS and YFSETQ. The CDR3 is made up of 16 amino acids. The CDR3 DNA is TGCGCCAGCAGCAGCGGGACAGGGGGCGGCACCGGGGAGCTGTTTTTT. This gives the protein CASSSGTGGGTGELFF.

The genes are TRBV5-1 and TRBJ2-7; D unclear. The V end lost 0 bases, the J end lost 0 bases, and 10 bases lay between the germline ends. The length of the CDR3 is 15 residues. Germline-derived CDR1 and CDR2 are SGHRS and YFSETQ. In nucleotides, the CDR3 is TGCGCCAGCAGCTTGGGGTCAGGCCTCTCCTACGAGCAGTACTTC. It yields the protein CASSLGSGLSYEQYF.

This clone occurred once. The chain combines TRBV6-1 with TRBJ2-7, with D tentatively TRBD2 (6 bases). CDR3 size: 14 residues. Trimming pared 0 bases from V and 2 bases from J, leaving 8 bases between. The germline V gene has CDR1 MNHNS and CDR2 SASEGT. The CDR3 sequence: CASSEAQRAYEQYF. The CDR3 DNA is TGTGCCAGCAGTGAAGCCCAGCGGGCCTACGAGCAGTACTTC.

The gene calls are TRBV5-1 and TRBJ1-1, with D tentatively TRBD1 (5 bases). V was pared by 3 bases and J by 3 bases, with 18 bases between. The CDR3 runs 16 residues. Germline V gene sequence: CDR1 SGHRS, CDR2 YFSETQ. Written as DNA, the CDR3 is TGCGCCAGCAGCTCCGAAAGGGGTCCTCACGACACTGAAGCTTTCTTT. It translates to CASSSERGPHDTEAFF.

V usage is TRBV5-1 and J usage is TRBJ2-7; TRBD2 is a possible D gene (5 bases). CDR3 length: 15 residues. The V end lost 3 bases, the J end lost 2 bases, and 15 bases lay between the germline ends. The germline CDR1 and CDR2 sequences are SGHRS and YFSETQ. Written as DNA, the CDR3 is TGCGCCAGCAGCTCTAATACTAGTCCCGCCTACGAGCAGTACTTC. As protein: CASSSNTSPAYEQYF.

The V gene is TRBV4-1, the J gene TRBJ1-2; 10 bases are shared with TRBD1. The CDR3 runs to 16 residues. With 0 bases clipped from V and 2 bases from J, the junction kept 3 bases outside the gene matches. CDR1 is MGHRA and CDR2 is YSYEKL in the germline V gene. CDR3 amino acids: CASSQDQGQGNYGYTF. The DNA for the CDR3 is TGCGCCAGCAGCCAAGATCAGGGACAGGGGAACTATGGCTACACCTTC.

This sequence joins TRBV18 and TRBJ1-5; D is undetermined. V lost 3 bases to trimming and J lost 2 bases, with 8 bases between them. The CDR3 runs to 14 residues. Germline assignment: CDR1 KGHSH and CDR2 LQKENI. DNA for the CDR3: TGTGCCAGCTCACCCCAGTCCGGCAATCAGCCCCAGCATTTT. Translated, it gives CASSPQSGNQPQHF.

Turning to this clone: A read error may produce the germline difference seen at one junction end. The chain combines TRBV5-1 with TRBJ1-2, with a weak D call TRBD1 (6 bases). This CDR3 region has 17 residues. Germline V gene sequence: CDR1 SGHRS, CDR2 YFSETQ. CDR3 sequence (DNA): TGCGCCAGCAGCTACACCCAACAGGGCCGACTTAACCATGGCTACACCTTC. Amino acids: CASSYTQQGRLNHGYTF.

The V call is TRBV28, the J call TRBJ1-5; D is perhaps TRBD1 (5 bases). CDR1 is MDHEN, CDR2 SYDVKM, per germline. There are 14 residues in the CDR3. Trimming removed 2 bases at V and 6 bases at J, with 11 bases between. CDR3: CASSLGGFLQPQHF. The CDR3 nucleotides are TGTGCCAGCAGTTTAGGGGGGTTTCTTCAGCCCCAGCATTTT.

This chain joins TRBV28 and TRBJ2-3; 11 positions agree with TRBD1. The CDR3 spans 17 residues. J was trimmed by 4 bases and V by 7 bases; bases with no gene match: 13. CDR1 and CDR2 (germline): MDHEN, SYDVKM. The CDR3 loop is CASTPAGGTGGSDTQYF. The CDR3 region has the DNA TGTGCCAGCACCCCGGCTGGCGGGACAGGGGGATCAGATACGCAGTATTTT.

The chain is built from TRBV2 and TRBJ1-5; tentative D call: TRBD1 (6 bases). The CDR3 is 15 amino acids. Trimming took off 5 bases at V and 2 bases at J, with 13 bases between the two ends. The germline V gene encodes CDR1 SNHLY and CDR2 FYNNEI. CDR3 residues: CASSLGGGRNQPQHF. The CDR3 region has the DNA TGTGCCAGCAGTCTAGGCGGGGGCCGCAATCAGCCCCAGCATTTT. The full variable domain, its missing parts supplied by reference TRBV2 and TRBJ1-5, is EPEVTQTPSHQVTQMGQEVILRCVPISNHLYFYWYRQILGQKVEFLVSFYNNEISEKSEIFDDQFSVERPDGSNFTLKIRSTKLEDSAMYFCASSLGGGRNQPQHFGDGTRLSIL.

J is TRBJ1-4 and V is TRBV4-1; D is possibly TRBD1 (6 bases). V gave up 8 bases and J gave up 3 bases, with 19 bases separating them. The CDR3 extends over 16 amino acids. The germline V gene has CDR1 MGHRA and CDR2 YSYEKL. CDR3 in amino acids: CASSTYRVWANEKLFF. CDR3 DNA: TGCGCCAGCTCGACCTACAGGGTATGGGCTAATGAAAAACTGTTTTTT.

The J gene is TRBJ1-2, the V gene TRBV5-6; 7 nucleotides line up with TRBD1. CDR3 length equals 14 residues. In germline, CDR1 is SGHDT, CDR2 YYEEEE. The J segment lost 7 bases and the V segment lost 2 bases, leaving 8 bases of the junction unmatched. The CDR3 region has the DNA TGTGCCAGCAGCTTATCGGACAGGTGGAGTGGCTACACCTTC. It translates to CASSLSDRWSGYTF. The full variable domain, completed using reference TRBV5-6 and TRBJ1-2, is DAGVTQSPTHLIKTRGQQVTLRCSPKSGHDTVSWYQQALGQGPQFIFQYYEEEERQRGNFPDRFSGHQFPNYSSELNVNALLLGDSALYLCASSLSDRWSGYTFGSGTRLTVV.

The chain employs TRBV29-1 and TRBJ2-1; TRBD2 might be the D (5 bases). The germline V and J ends were trimmed by 4 bases and 8 bases, with 18 bases remaining between them. This CDR3 region has 14 residues. Germline loops: CDR1 SQVTM, CDR2 ANQGSEA. The CDR3 DNA reads as TGCAGCGTTGGGGTTAGCGCCCCGGTCGATGAGCAGTTCTTC. This gives the protein CSVGVSAPVDEQFF.

This clone was counted once. The CDR3 DNA reads TGTGCCAGCAGTACCGGACAGGGGGCTGTCTATGGCTACACCTTC. Its protein is CASSTGQGAVYGYTF. V is TRBV6-1 and J is TRBJ1-2; TRBD1 matches 11 bases. CDR3 length: 15 amino acids. In germline, CDR1 is MNHNS, CDR2 SASEGT. V lost 5 bases to trimming and J lost 4 bases; unmatched junction nucleotides: 6.

This clone showed up just once. V and J are TRBV25-1 and TRBJ2-3; TRBD2 aligns across 12 bases. The CDR3 is made up of 16 amino acids. With 6 bases clipped from V and 1 base from J, the junction kept 5 bases outside the gene matches. Per germline, CDR1 MGHDK and CDR2 SYGVNS. The CDR3 DNA reads TGTGCCAGCAGCCGACTAGCGGGAGTTGGCACAGATACGCAGTATTTT. It specifies CASSRLAGVGTDTQYF.

The rearrangement links TRBV5-1 to TRBJ2-3; D remains unclear. The CDR3 has 16 residues. The germline CDR1 and CDR2 sequences are SGHRS and YFSETQ. The V gene lost 1 base and the J gene lost 2 bases, with 14 bases spanning the gap. The CDR3 sequence is CASSLLAGSFTDTQYF. Here the CDR3 DNA reads TGCGCCAGCAGCTTGTTAGCCGGTTCTTTCACAGATACGCAGTATTTT. Supplemented by reference TRBV5-1 and TRBJ2-3, the full variable domain reads KAGVTQTPRYLIKTRGQQVTLSCSPISGHRSVSWYQQTPGQGLQFLFEYFSETQRNKGNFPGRFSGRQFSNSRSEMNVSTLELGDSALYLCASSLLAGSFTDTQYFGPGTRLTVL.